The present T cell receptor beta chain was sequenced within a study of T cells in localized non-small cell lung cancer. The table came from immunoSEQ multiplex PCR; TCRdb's copy has only in-frame clones and leaves some out. The repertoire holds tens of thousands of clones, with 65% to 85% as singletons. Overall study results and limits: Uninvolved adjacent lung, not tumor, had the highest T cell clonality. Adjacent lung tissue had a median about 57 of the top 100 clones found in the tumor.

Points on this clone: What it recognizes is unknown.

The source material was PBMCs, sampled before any cancer treatment. The sequence came from a man between 40 and 70 years old with stage II lung adenocarcinoma.

The CDR3 coding sequence is TGTGCCAGTAGAGGACAAGCGAATCAGCCCCAGCATTTT. It codes for CASRGQANQPQHF. V gene TRBV19 combines with J gene TRBJ1-5; a possible D gene is TRBD1 (5 bases). Trimming stripped 6 bases from V and 4 bases from J, with 10 bases between. The CDR3 length is 13 residues. Germline V gene lookup returns CDR1 LNHDA and CDR2 SQIVND (reference sequence).